The 20 T cell receptor beta chains reported below all come from one sample, sequenced in a study of cytomegalovirus exposure and HLA in healthy donors listed by TCRdb under 2017. The library was prepared using the immunoSEQ multiplex PCR assay. A mixture of 60 forward primers for TCR Vbeta segments and 13 reverse primers for TCR Jbeta segments was used in the multiplex PCR. The table comes from immuneACCESS by way of TCRdb, which keeps in-frame sequences with V and J called. Part of the clones is missing from these tables; in studies checked, under half for an unresolved V gene and the rest for unknown reasons. A total of 75,000 to 100,000 clones appear in this sample, roughly 80% of them only once. Of the sample, over 3% falls within the top ten clones. The specimen sequenced was PBMCs. The receptors shown here come from a man in his forties in good health and CMV-seronegative.

The chain joins TRBV5-1 to TRBJ2-1, with D tentatively TRBD1 (6 bases). Germline V gives CDR1 SGHRS, CDR2 YFSETQ. V was clipped by 5 bases and J by 5 bases, with 20 bases between them. The CDR3 runs to 16 residues. CDR3 loop: CASSQWGPVGNNEQFF. CDR3 nucleotides: TGCGCCAGCAGTCAATGGGGGCCAGTCGGCAACAATGAGCAGTTCTTC.

This CDR3 reads CSAPLGGQYF. CDR3 DNA sequence: TGCAGTGCGCCCCTAGGGGGGCAGTACTTC. The chain couples TRBV20-1 to TRBJ2-7; a possible D gene is TRBD1 (6 bases). The V end lost 6 bases, the J end lost 9 bases, and 12 bases lay between the germline ends. CDR1 and CDR2 from the germline V gene are DFQATT and SNEGSKA (reference sequence). The CDR3 runs 10 residues.

The gene calls are TRBV18 and TRBJ2-1; TRBD2 matches 9 bases. Germline V gene sequence: CDR1 KGHSH, CDR2 LQKENI. Unmatched junction bases numbered 3, after V lost 3 bases and J lost 3 bases. CDR3 size: 15 residues. The CDR3 DNA follows: TGTGCCAGCTCACCCTGGCGGGGGGGCTACAATGAGCAGTTCTTC. Protein sequence: CASSPWRGGYNEQFF.

J is TRBJ1-1 and V is TRBV18; TRBD1 might be the D (5 bases). CDR3 length: 13 amino acids. Germline CDR1 and CDR2: KGHSH and LQKENI. V was pared by 2 bases and J by 4 bases, with 8 bases between. CDR3 DNA sequence: TGTGCCAGCTCACCAGGACACGGCACTGAAGCTTTCTTT. It specifies CASSPGHGTEAFF.

As DNA, the CDR3 is TGTGCCACCAGCAGAGATCCCGGGGACAATGAGCAGTTCTTC. As protein: CATSRDPGDNEQFF. The chain recombines TRBV15 with TRBJ2-1; tentative D call: TRBD2 (5 bases). V gave up 0 bases and J gave up 5 bases, with 8 bases separating them. CDR1 is LNHNV, CDR2 YYDKDF, per germline (reference sequence). The CDR3 loop spans 14 amino acids.

This clone was found a few times. The rearrangement joins TRBV5-1 to TRBJ1-1; D ambiguous. The CDR3 sequence is 15 residues long. Germline lookup yields CDR1 SGHRS and CDR2 YFSETQ. V lost 3 bases to trimming and J lost 1 base, with 13 bases between them. Here the CDR3 reads CASSSRGNPNTEAFF. The CDR3, as DNA: TGCGCCAGCAGCTCGCGGGGAAACCCGAACACTGAAGCTTTCTTT.

J is TRBJ2-3 and V is TRBV6-6; 8 nucleotides line up with TRBD1. Germline V CDR1 and CDR2: MNHNY, SVGAGI (reference sequence). This CDR3 has 15 amino acids. Trimming cost V 5 bases and J 3 bases; bases outside gene matches: 7. Here the CDR3 DNA reads TGTGCCAGCAGTCGCCCGGACAGGGCGACAGATACGCAGTATTTT. This translates into CASSRPDRATDTQYF.

V usage is TRBV27 and J usage is TRBJ1-2; D may be TRBD1 (6 bases). Deletions cut 3 bases from V and 7 bases from J, with 12 bases between. Germline CDR1 reads MNHEY; CDR2 reads SMNVEV (reference sequence). This CDR3 is 13 amino acids long. CDR3 residues: CASSFRGATGYTF. The CDR3 region has the DNA TGTGCCAGCAGTTTTCGGGGGGCTACTGGCTACACCTTC.

The DNA of the CDR3 is TGTGCCAGCAGTGACTCGCCAGGGACCGGGGAGCTGTTTTTT. Its translation: CASSDSPGTGELFF. The chain is built from TRBV6-4 and TRBJ2-2; TRBD1 is a possible D gene (5 bases). Germline assignment: CDR1 MRHNA and CDR2 SNTAGT. Trimming left V 0 bases short and J 5 bases short, with 7 bases between. This CDR3 region has 14 residues.

This chain connects TRBV28 to TRBJ1-3; unclear D gene. Trimming left V 4 bases short and J 3 bases short, with 19 bases between. The CDR3 is 17 amino acids. Germline V gene sequence: CDR1 MDHEN, CDR2 SYDVKM. CDR3 sequence: CASSSRGSGGGGNTIYF. Written as DNA, the CDR3 is TGTGCCAGCAGTTCCCGTGGGTCCGGAGGAGGTGGAAACACCATATATTTT.

V gene TRBV27 combines with J gene TRBJ1-4, with TRBD1 identical over 8 bases. CDR1 is MNHEY and CDR2 is SMNVEV in the germline V gene (reference sequence). The CDR3 runs to 18 residues. The V segment lost 4 bases and the J segment 5 bases; nucleotides outside the gene matches: 15. The CDR3 nucleotides are TGTGCCAGCAGTTCCATAATGGGGTTTGGACAGGGAAATGAAAAACTGTTTTTT. Encoded protein: CASSSIMGFGQGNEKLFF.

The V gene is TRBV5-4, the J gene TRBJ1-6; perhaps TRBD1 as D (5 bases). V was clipped by 4 bases and J by 8 bases, with 13 bases between them. The CDR3 totals 14 residues. From germline, CDR1 is SGHNT and CDR2 YYREEE (reference sequence). The CDR3 region has the DNA TGTGCCAGCAGCCCTGACAGCGAGCATTCACCCCTCCACTTT. Its protein is CASSPDSEHSPLHF.

This chain joins TRBV6-1 and TRBJ2-5; a possible D gene is TRBD1 (6 bases). The J call may be incorrect, as the DNA end agrees better with TRBJ2-7. CDR3 size: 13 residues. Germline V gene data show CDR1 as MNHNS and CDR2 as SASEGT. CDR3 protein: CASGWGLQSEQYF. Here the CDR3 DNA reads TGTGCCAGCGGTTGGGGGCTACAGTCCGAGCAGTACTTC.

Of note for this clone: Additional DNA sequences in this sample encode the identical CDR3. The chain recombines TRBV2 with TRBJ2-7, with unresolved D. The V end lost 4 bases, the J end lost 4 bases, and 8 bases lay between the germline ends. Germline V lookup: CDR1 SNHLY, CDR2 FYNNEI. The CDR3 is made up of 12 amino acids. This CDR3 reads CASSVYSYEQYF. The DNA for the CDR3 is TGTGCCAGCAGTGTATACAGTTACGAGCAGTACTTC.

The chain is built from TRBV5-1 and TRBJ2-1, with 9 bases identical to TRBD1. Germline V gene data show CDR1 as SGHRS and CDR2 as YFSETQ. The V and J ends lost 1 base and 3 bases, in that order; junction bases with no gene match: 11. The CDR3 runs to 18 residues. In DNA form, the CDR3 reads TGCGCCAGCAGCTTGCACACGGTCCCGACAGGGGGCTACAATGAGCAGTTCTTC. Protein product: CASSLHTVPTGGYNEQFF.

The CDR3 is CASSGDINNEQFF. Written as DNA, the CDR3 is TGTGCCAGCAGTGGGGACATCAACAATGAGCAGTTCTTC. The V call is TRBV6-4, the J call TRBJ2-1; D possibly corresponds to TRBD1 (6 bases). Germline-derived CDR1 and CDR2 are MRHNA and SNTAGT. The CDR3 totals 13 residues. Deletions cut 4 bases from V and 5 bases from J, with 9 bases between.

This rearrangement joins TRBV5-1 to TRBJ1-6, with a tentative D call TRBD1 (5 bases). V lost 1 base and J 1 base, leaving 9 bases between the germline ends. The CDR3 is 16 residues long. CDR1 SGHRS and CDR2 YFSETQ come from the germline V gene. CDR3 DNA sequence: TGCGCCAGCAGCTTGCAGGGATCATCCTATAATTCACCCCTCCACTTT. It translates to CASSLQGSSYNSPLHF.

This clone was recorded once. The chain couples TRBV9 to TRBJ1-3, with TRBD1 as a possible D gene (5 bases). This CDR3 has 15 residues. Germline V gene lookup returns CDR1 SGDLS and CDR2 YYNGEE. Trimming removed 1 base at V and 0 bases at J, with 8 bases between. CDR3 DNA sequence: TGTGCCAGCAGCGTAAGGGGTTTCTCTGGAAACACCATATATTTT. Amino acids: CASSVRGFSGNTIYF.

The gene calls are TRBV7-3 and TRBJ2-1, with TRBD1 identical over 9 bases. Trimming at V came to 6 bases and at J to 6 bases, leaving 3 bases not matched to a gene. Germline values: CDR1 SGHTA, CDR2 FQGTGA. This CDR3 region has 13 residues. The CDR3 nucleotides read TGTGCCAGCAGTTTGGACAGGGGCAATGAGCAGTTCTTC. Residues: CASSLDRGNEQFF.

V usage is TRBV28 and J usage is TRBJ2-7; 7 bases are shared with TRBD1. This CDR3 is 15 amino acids long. In germline, CDR1 is MDHEN, CDR2 SYDVKM. V was clipped by 5 bases and J by 0 bases; unmatched bases: 7. Here the CDR3 DNA reads TGTGCCAGCAGTGGGGACAGCCTCGGCTCCTACGAGCAGTACTTC. It yields the protein CASSGDSLGSYEQYF.